This record looks at one TCR beta chain sequence and its context. Its antigen is as yet unknown. Germline CDR1 and CDR2: SGHNT and YYREEE (reference sequence). The CDR3 extends over 15 amino acids. The V and J ends lost 2 bases and 10 bases, in that order; junction bases with no gene match: 9. The data are from a study of shared clonotypes between healthy human individuals. As for the study in general: Three plates each covered CD4 naive and memory; CD8 naive two, CD8 memory one. Study-wide findings and caveats: An expected dependence of interdonor clonotype sharing on sequencing depth was noted.

For each subset, genomic DNA was distributed in equal portions over several immunoSEQ plates. In the original workflow: Because ImmunoSEQ provided only junction sequences with no quality scores, the filtering differed. The assay was immunoSEQ multiplex PCR, and TCRdb's table has in-frame clones only and misses some. D and trimming come from the DNA, and the V and J calls and clone size come from that table. This sample has about 680,000 clones, with 73% found just once. The chain employs TRBV5-4 and TRBJ2-1; TRBD2 aligns across 10 bases. Source material: memory CD4+ T cells sorted from blood. The sample's subset: CD45RA-negative fraction. This sequence was found in a woman in her twenties or thirties in good health. The CDR3 reads CASSLLLAGVQEQFF. The CDR3, as DNA: TGTGCCAGCAGCTTACTTCTAGCGGGAGTTCAGGAGCAGTTCTTC.